This T cell receptor (beta chain) emerged from a study of T-cell reconstitution after alpha-beta-depleted transplantation in children. The CDR3 sequence is 17 residues long. V lost 7 bases and J lost 4, with 25 bases in between. Germline CDR1 reads SQVTM; CDR2 reads ANQGSEA. Many counts were recorded for this clonotype. It was with unique molecular identifiers that the TCRbeta library was prepared. TCRdb itself ran the PCR reads through MiXCR, one entry per CDR3 protein. The table shows about 610,000 distinct CDR3 sequences, with roughly a tenth occurring only once. The sample in question was PBMCs from the stem cell graft donor, obtained from the stem cell graft. The chain has TRBV29-1 and TRBJ2-2, with a weak D call TRBD1 (6 bases). The clonotype originates from a human donor who donated a stem cell graft to a child with acute myeloid leukemia. The CDR3 spells CSATPPTGPQGTGELFF. CDR3 DNA: TGCAGCGCCACCCCACCGACCGGGCCACAGGGCACCGGGGAGCTGTTTTTT.